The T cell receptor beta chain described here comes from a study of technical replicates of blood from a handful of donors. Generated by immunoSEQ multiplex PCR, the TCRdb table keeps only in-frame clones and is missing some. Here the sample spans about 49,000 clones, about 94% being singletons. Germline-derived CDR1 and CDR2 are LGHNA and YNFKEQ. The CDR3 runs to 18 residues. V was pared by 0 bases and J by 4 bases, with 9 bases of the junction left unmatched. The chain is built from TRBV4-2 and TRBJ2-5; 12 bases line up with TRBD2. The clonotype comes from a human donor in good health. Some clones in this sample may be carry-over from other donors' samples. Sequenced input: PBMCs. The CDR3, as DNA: TGTGCCAGCAGCCAAGACGGGGCTAGCGGGAGGGGACGAGAGACCCAGTACTTC. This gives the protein CASSQDGASGRGRETQYF.